The clone carrying this TCR beta chain was detected a few times. This PCR relied on a set of 60 Vbeta primers and 13 Jbeta primers. The table came from immunoSEQ multiplex PCR; TCRdb's copy has only in-frame clones and leaves some out. The sample lists some 70,000 clones; 60% to 85% were seen once. The data were obtained in a study of cytomegalovirus exposure and HLA in healthy donors. V lost 2 bases to trimming and J lost 6 bases; unmatched junction nucleotides: 5. CDR1 and CDR2 from the germline V gene are MDHEN and SYDVKM. The CDR3 is made up of 16 amino acids. V usage is TRBV28 and J usage is TRBJ1-5; 12 bases map to TRBD1. The source material was PBMCs. The sequence was collected from a male donor in good health and CMV-seropositive. CDR3 sequence (DNA): TGTGCCAGCAGTTTAAGGGGACAGGGGGCGGGTCAGCCCCAGCATTTT. Its protein product is CASSLRGQGAGQPQHF.